This T cell receptor beta chain was captured by sequencing in a study of cytomegalovirus exposure and HLA in healthy donors. This CDR3 is 12 amino acids long. Unmatched junction bases numbered 5, after V lost 7 bases and J lost 2 bases. Germline V gene data show CDR1 as GTSNPN and CDR2 as SVGIG (reference sequence). In this sample, this clone turned up once. The PCR ran on 60 Vbeta and 13 Jbeta primers. Data came from immunoSEQ multiplex PCR; TCRdb stores just in-frame clones and leaves some out. Of approximately 160,000 clones listed, 80% are singletons. Sequencing input: PBMCs. The sequence came from a woman aged 45-60 years in good health and CMV-seropositive. The chain joins TRBV30 to TRBJ2-7, with TRBD1 matching 7 bases. This chain's CDR3 is CAYRGTPYEQYF. DNA for the CDR3: TGTGCCTACAGGGGCACCCCCTACGAGCAGTACTTC.